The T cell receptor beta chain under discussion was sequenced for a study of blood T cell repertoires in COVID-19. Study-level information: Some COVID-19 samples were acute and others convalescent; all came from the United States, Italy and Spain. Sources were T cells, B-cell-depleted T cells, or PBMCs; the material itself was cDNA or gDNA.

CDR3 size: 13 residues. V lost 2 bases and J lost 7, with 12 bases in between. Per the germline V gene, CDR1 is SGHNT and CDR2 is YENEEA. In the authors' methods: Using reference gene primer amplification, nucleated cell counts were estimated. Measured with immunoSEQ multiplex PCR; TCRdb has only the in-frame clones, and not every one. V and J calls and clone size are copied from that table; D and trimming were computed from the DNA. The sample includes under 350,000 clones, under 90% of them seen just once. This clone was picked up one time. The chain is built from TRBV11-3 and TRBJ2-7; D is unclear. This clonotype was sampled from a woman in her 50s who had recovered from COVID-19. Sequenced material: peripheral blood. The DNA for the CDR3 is TGTGCCAGCAGCTTACCCCCTTATGAGGAGCAGTACTTC. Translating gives CASSLPPYEEQYF.